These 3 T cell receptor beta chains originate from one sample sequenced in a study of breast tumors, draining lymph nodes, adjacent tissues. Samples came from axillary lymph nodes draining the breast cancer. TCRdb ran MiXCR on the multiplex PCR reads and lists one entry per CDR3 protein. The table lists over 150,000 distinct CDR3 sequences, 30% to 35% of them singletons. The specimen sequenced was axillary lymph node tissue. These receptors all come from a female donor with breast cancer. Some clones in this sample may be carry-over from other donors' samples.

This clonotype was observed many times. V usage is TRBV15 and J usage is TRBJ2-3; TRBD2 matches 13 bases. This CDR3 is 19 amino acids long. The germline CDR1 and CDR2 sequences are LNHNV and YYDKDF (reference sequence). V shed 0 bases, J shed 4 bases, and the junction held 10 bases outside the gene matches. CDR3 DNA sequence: TGTGCCACCAGCAGAGATCCTGGGACTAGCGGGGCCTCCGCAGATACGCAGTATTTT. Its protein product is CATSRDPGTSGASADTQYF.

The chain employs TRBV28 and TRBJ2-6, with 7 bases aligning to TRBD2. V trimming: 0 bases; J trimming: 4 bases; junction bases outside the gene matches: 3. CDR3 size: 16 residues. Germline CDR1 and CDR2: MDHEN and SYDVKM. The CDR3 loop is CASSLWGREGANVLTF. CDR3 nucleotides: TGTGCCAGCAGTTTATGGGGGAGGGAAGGGGCCAACGTCCTGACTTTC.

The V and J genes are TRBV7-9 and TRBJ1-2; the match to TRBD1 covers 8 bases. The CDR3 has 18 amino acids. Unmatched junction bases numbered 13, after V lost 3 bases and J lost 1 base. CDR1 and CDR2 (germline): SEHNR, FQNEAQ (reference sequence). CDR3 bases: TGTGCCAGCAGCTTTGTCTTCGACAGGGGTAGGGATAACTATGGCTACACCTTC. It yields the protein CASSFVFDRGRDNYGYTF.